This is a list of T cell receptor beta chains from one sample in a study of human T cells and chemical hapten exposure. TCRdb processed the RACE reads anew with MiXCR; each CDR3 protein has one entry. The sample holds 75,000 to 90,000 distinct CDR3 sequences, about 10% seen once. Material: whole blood, obtained in connection with sensitization to the hapten diphenylcyclopropenone (DPC). These TCRs come from a woman aged 50 to 65 with alopecia areata. Some clones in this sample may be carry-over from other donors' samples. CDR3s include the opening cysteine and the closing phenylalanine or tryptophan. The order of the fields is D gene, V gene, clone size, J gene, CDR3 protein, CDR3 DNA. The D gene is left open where the match is weak. Some rows mark clone size as missing; the rest say once, few, many or name a class of expanded clone.

.	TRBV20-1	.	TRBJ1-1	CSARDGGLNTEAFF	TGCAGTGCTAGAGATGGGGGGCTCAACACTGAAGCTTTCTTT
.	TRBV5-1	once	TRBJ2-5	CASSLFAARETQYF	TGCGCCAGCAGCTTGTTTGCGGCACGGGAGACCCAGTACTTC
.	TRBV20-1	many	TRBJ1-5	CSASGQMRDQPQHF	TGCAGTGCTAGCGGACAGATGAGGGATCAGCCCCAGCATTTT
.	TRBV3-1	many	TRBJ1-2	CASSRDTNYGYTF	TGTGCCAGCAGCCGGGACACTAACTATGGCTACACCTTC
.	TRBV11-2	many	TRBJ2-6	CASRRYSGANVLTF	TGTGCCAGCAGGCGATACTCTGGGGCCAACGTCCTGACTTTC
.	TRBV27	few	TRBJ2-1	CASSLSLRPPYNEQFF	TGTGCCAGCAGTTTATCTCTCAGGCCACCCTACAATGAGCAGTTCTTC
TRBD2	TRBV7-8	few	TRBJ2-1	CASSLGFGTSFYNEQFF	TGTGCCAGCAGCTTAGGTTTCGGGACTAGCTTCTACAATGAGCAGTTCTTC
.	TRBV2	few	TRBJ2-7	CASSDWYASYEQYF	TGTGCCAGCAGTGACTGGTACGCATCCTACGAGCAGTACTTC
TRBD2	TRBV2	few	TRBJ2-5	CASTRETSDQETQYF	TGTGCCAGCACCCGGGAGACTAGCGACCAAGAGACCCAGTACTTC
TRBD2	TRBV20-1	many	TRBJ2-5	CSARVEAGVETQYF	TGCAGTGCTAGAGTTGAAGCGGGAGTTGAGACCCAGTACTTC
.	TRBV6-1	many	TRBJ1-2	CATRDISNYGYTF	TGTGCCACCCGGGACATTTCTAACTATGGCTACACCTTC
.	TRBV3-1	few	TRBJ1-2	CASSQDRSLNYGYTF	TGTGCCAGCAGCCAAGACCGCAGCCTTAACTATGGCTACACCTTC
TRBD1	TRBV18	.	TRBJ2-1	CASSPPGQVGGEQFF	TGTGCCAGCTCACCACCAGGACAGGTCGGTGGTGAGCAGTTCTTC
.	TRBV11-2	few	TRBJ2-3	CASSFSEDTQYF	TGTGCCAGCAGCTTTTCGGAAGATACGCAGTATTTT
TRBD1	TRBV29-1	few	TRBJ1-1	CSVDQGGATEAFF	TGCAGCGTTGATCAGGGGGGAGCCACTGAAGCTTTCTTT
.	TRBV28	.	TRBJ1-6	CASRRGGQYNSPLHF	TGTGCCAGCAGAAGGGGGGGGCAGTATAATTCACCCCTCCACTTT
TRBD2	TRBV30	few	TRBJ2-1	CAWSVRRGTSGYNEQFF	TGTGCCTGGAGTGTACGGCGTGGGACTAGCGGTTACAATGAGCAGTTCTTC
TRBD2	TRBV7-8	few	TRBJ2-1	CASSFSGSRNEQFF	TGTGCCAGCAGCTTTAGCGGGAGTCGCAATGAGCAGTTCTTC
.	TRBV7-2	few	TRBJ2-3	CASSLATVSTDTQYF	TGTGCCAGCAGCTTAGCCACAGTAAGCACAGATACGCAGTATTTT
.	TRBV28	many	TRBJ2-7	CASAGSSYEQYF	TGTGCCAGCGCCGGGAGCTCCTACGAGCAGTACTTC
.	TRBV28	few	TRBJ2-1	CASSNRNEQFF	TGTGCCAGCAGTAACCGGAATGAGCAGTTCTTC
TRBD2	TRBV12-3/TRBV12-4	many	TRBJ2-1	CASSFITSGNYNEQFF	TGTGCCAGCAGTTTCATTACTAGCGGGAACTACAATGAGCAGTTCTTC
.	TRBV3-1	many	TRBJ2-7	CASSPRRTSVGYEQYF	TGTGCCAGCAGTCCTCGACGTACCAGCGTTGGATACGAGCAGTACTTC
.	TRBV30	few	TRBJ1-1	CAWSAQGIFTEAFF	TGTGCCTGGAGCGCACAGGGAATTTTCACTGAAGCTTTCTTT
.	TRBV6-2/TRBV6-3	many	TRBJ2-7	CASSYSYFSYEQYF	TGTGCCAGCAGTTACTCTTACTTCTCCTACGAGCAGTACTTC
.	TRBV18	many	TRBJ2-3	CASSPGADPSTDTQYF	TGTGCCAGCTCACCGGGAGCGGATCCTAGCACAGATACGCAGTATTTT
TRBD2	TRBV29-1	many	TRBJ2-5	CSVTAGGGETQYF	TGCAGCGTCACGGCGGGAGGAGGAGAGACCCAGTACTTC
.	TRBV6-2/TRBV6-3	few	TRBJ1-2	CASTDPDKTNYGYTF	TGTGCCAGCACCGACCCCGACAAGACTAACTATGGCTACACCTTC